This T cell receptor beta chain emerged from a study of CD4+ T cells in melanoma. Trimming took 0 bases from V and 7 from J; bases not matched to a gene: 7. From germline, CDR1 is SGHRS and CDR2 YFSETQ. CDR3 length: 17 amino acids. Data came from immunoSEQ multiplex PCR; TCRdb stores just in-frame clones and leaves some out. Of about 50,000 clones listed, roughly nine tenths are singletons. Material for sequencing was peripheral blood. The origin of this receptor is a human donor with melanoma. This sequence joins TRBV5-1 and TRBJ2-1, with 13 bases matching TRBD2. The CDR3 here is CASSLGILAGGPNEQFF. The CDR3 nucleotides read TGCGCCAGCAGCTTGGGGATACTAGCGGGGGGGCCTAATGAGCAGTTCTTC.